Listed below are T cell receptor beta chains from one sample, sequenced in a study of T cell responses to AZD1222 COVID-19 vaccine. The method was immunoSEQ multiplex PCR; TCRdb's version includes in-frame clones alone and lacks a portion of them. The table has about 69,000 clones, 86% seen once. This material consisted of peripheral blood, taken on day 0 of AZD1222 vaccination. These receptors were collected from an adult in good health. Both conserved end residues are part of each CDR3. Fields, in order: J gene, clone size, CDR3 length, D gene, V gene, CDR3 protein, CDR3 DNA. D genes are given only for firm matches. Only some rows state a clone size, as once, few, many or a class for expanded clones.

j_call: TRBJ2-7
clone_size: NA
cdr3_length: 14
d_call: NA
v_call: TRBV18
cdr3_aa: CATRLRGEDYEQYF
cdr3_nt: TGTGCCACCCGCTTAAGGGGAGAAGACTACGAGCAGTACTTC

j_call: TRBJ1-6
clone_size: few
cdr3_length: 17
d_call: TRBD1
v_call: TRBV10-3
cdr3_aa: CAISENVETGYNSPLHF
cdr3_nt: TGTGCCATCAGTGAGAACGTCGAGACAGGGTATAATTCACCCCTCCACTTT

j_call: TRBJ2-1
clone_size: NA
cdr3_length: 13
d_call: NA
v_call: TRBV10-3
cdr3_aa: CAISEGLYNEQFF
cdr3_nt: TGTGCCATCAGTGAGGGTCTTTACAATGAGCAGTTCTTC

j_call: TRBJ1-1
clone_size: NA
cdr3_length: 14
d_call: NA
v_call: TRBV9
cdr3_aa: CASSPGGAVTEAFF
cdr3_nt: TGTGCCAGCAGCCCCGGGGGGGCAGTCACTGAAGCTTTCTTT

j_call: TRBJ1-5
clone_size: NA
cdr3_length: 14
d_call: NA
v_call: TRBV10-3
cdr3_aa: CAISEDRRNQPQHF
cdr3_nt: TGTGCCATCAGTGAGGACAGGCGGAATCAGCCCCAGCATTTT

j_call: TRBJ1-6
clone_size: NA
cdr3_length: 17
d_call: NA
v_call: TRBV7-2
cdr3_aa: CASSLAGQGRVNSPLHF
cdr3_nt: TGTGCCAGCAGCTTAGCAGGGCAGGGCAGGGTAAATTCACCCCTCCACTTT

j_call: TRBJ2-3
clone_size: NA
cdr3_length: 12
d_call: NA
v_call: TRBV2
cdr3_aa: CASSISTDTQYF
cdr3_nt: TGTGCCAGCAGCATCAGCACAGATACGCAGTATTTT

j_call: TRBJ2-3
clone_size: NA
cdr3_length: 17
d_call: TRBD1
v_call: TRBV7-9
cdr3_aa: CASSSRGPGRGTDTQYF
cdr3_nt: TGTGCCAGCAGCTCCAGGGGGCCCGGGAGAGGCACAGATACGCAGTATTTT

j_call: TRBJ2-1
clone_size: NA
cdr3_length: 15
d_call: TRBD1
v_call: TRBV2
cdr3_aa: CASSDLQGRIGEQFF
cdr3_nt: TGTGCCAGCAGCGACCTACAGGGGCGGATAGGTGAGCAGTTCTTC

j_call: TRBJ1-1
clone_size: NA
cdr3_length: 15
d_call: NA
v_call: TRBV3-1/TRBV3-2
cdr3_aa: CASSQHRATNTEAFF
cdr3_nt: TGTGCCAGCAGCCAACACCGGGCTACGAACACTGAAGCTTTCTTT

j_call: TRBJ2-1
clone_size: NA
cdr3_length: 16
d_call: NA
v_call: TRBV19
cdr3_aa: CASKPKGDLSYNEQFF
cdr3_nt: TGTGCCAGTAAACCGAAAGGGGACCTCTCCTACAATGAGCAGTTCTTC

j_call: TRBJ2-7
clone_size: NA
cdr3_length: 15
d_call: TRBD1
v_call: TRBV19
cdr3_aa: CASSMRTGLNSEQYF
cdr3_nt: TGTGCCAGTAGTATGCGGACAGGGTTAAACTCCGAGCAGTACTTC

j_call: TRBJ1-5
clone_size: NA
cdr3_length: 12
d_call: NA
v_call: TRBV19
cdr3_aa: CASSIAHQPQHF
cdr3_nt: TGTGCCAGTAGTATCGCCCATCAGCCCCAGCATTTT

j_call: TRBJ1-4
clone_size: NA
cdr3_length: 15
d_call: NA
v_call: TRBV4-1
cdr3_aa: CASSQDPATNEKLFF
cdr3_nt: TGCGCCAGCAGCCAAGATCCCGCAACTAATGAAAAACTGTTTTTT

j_call: TRBJ2-1
clone_size: NA
cdr3_length: 16
d_call: TRBD2
v_call: TRBV28
cdr3_aa: CASSLNRGLAVKEQFF
cdr3_nt: TGTGCCAGCAGTCTTAATCGGGGACTAGCGGTTAAGGAGCAGTTCTTC

j_call: TRBJ2-7
clone_size: NA
cdr3_length: 12
d_call: NA
v_call: TRBV11-2
cdr3_aa: CASSQSSYEQYF
cdr3_nt: TGTGCCAGCAGTCAGAGCTCCTACGAGCAGTACTTC

j_call: TRBJ2-4
clone_size: NA
cdr3_length: 13
d_call: NA
v_call: TRBV6-2/TRBV6-3
cdr3_aa: CASSYSGSPIQYF
cdr3_nt: TGTGCCAGCAGTTACTCGGGGAGTCCCATTCAGTACTTC

j_call: TRBJ1-2
clone_size: NA
cdr3_length: 16
d_call: TRBD1
v_call: TRBV4-1
cdr3_aa: CASSLLQGGRVYGYTF
cdr3_nt: TGCGCCAGCAGCCTATTACAGGGGGGACGCGTCTATGGCTACACCTTC

j_call: TRBJ2-7
clone_size: NA
cdr3_length: 15
d_call: TRBD2
v_call: TRBV30
cdr3_aa: CAWSDTGSGLAGQYF
cdr3_nt: TGTGCCTGGAGTGATACAGGGTCAGGGTTAGCGGGACAATACTTC

j_call: TRBJ1-2
clone_size: NA
cdr3_length: 13
d_call: NA
v_call: TRBV27
cdr3_aa: CASSSWQIYGYTF
cdr3_nt: TGTGCCAGCAGTTCGTGGCAGATTTATGGCTACACCTTC

j_call: TRBJ2-7
clone_size: NA
cdr3_length: 12
d_call: NA
v_call: TRBV7-2
cdr3_aa: CASSLDWDEQYF
cdr3_nt: TGTGCCAGCAGCTTAGATTGGGACGAGCAGTACTTC

j_call: TRBJ1-1
clone_size: NA
cdr3_length: 14
d_call: TRBD1
v_call: TRBV19
cdr3_aa: CASSIGQGRSEAFF
cdr3_nt: TGTGCCAGTAGTATAGGACAGGGCAGAAGTGAAGCTTTCTTT

j_call: TRBJ1-1
clone_size: NA
cdr3_length: 13
d_call: NA
v_call: TRBV19
cdr3_aa: CASSPLTPTEAFF
cdr3_nt: TGTGCCAGTAGTCCCTTGACACCCACTGAAGCTTTCTTT

j_call: TRBJ2-1
clone_size: NA
cdr3_length: 16
d_call: NA
v_call: TRBV7-2
cdr3_aa: CASSLDSGGPYNEQFF
cdr3_nt: TGTGCCAGCAGCCTCGATTCAGGAGGGCCCTACAATGAGCAGTTCTTC

j_call: TRBJ1-2
clone_size: NA
cdr3_length: 17
d_call: TRBD1
v_call: TRBV13
cdr3_aa: CASSYQLDRGLNYGYTF
cdr3_nt: TGTGCCAGCAGCTACCAGCTGGACAGGGGGCTGAACTATGGCTACACCTTC

j_call: TRBJ2-3
clone_size: NA
cdr3_length: 15
d_call: TRBD2
v_call: TRBV6-5
cdr3_aa: CASNRGGAGADTQYF
cdr3_nt: TGTGCCAGCAACCGCGGGGGGGCCGGTGCAGATACGCAGTATTTT

j_call: TRBJ1-1
clone_size: NA
cdr3_length: 15
d_call: NA
v_call: TRBV15
cdr3_aa: CATSRGGVDITKAFF
cdr3_nt: TGTGCCACCAGCAGAGGTGGGGTCGACATCACAAAAGCTTTCTTT

j_call: TRBJ2-1
clone_size: NA
cdr3_length: 14
d_call: TRBD2
v_call: TRBV18
cdr3_aa: CASSKRGGLNEQFF
cdr3_nt: TGTGCCAGCTCCAAGCGGGGGGGCCTCAATGAGCAGTTCTTC

j_call: TRBJ2-7
clone_size: NA
cdr3_length: 16
d_call: NA
v_call: TRBV4-2
cdr3_aa: CASSQEQTALSYEQYF
cdr3_nt: TGTGCCAGCAGCCAAGAGCAGACCGCGTTATCCTACGAGCAGTACTTC

j_call: TRBJ1-5
clone_size: NA
cdr3_length: 13
d_call: NA
v_call: TRBV7-2
cdr3_aa: CASSFAVNQPQHF
cdr3_nt: TGTGCCAGCAGCTTCGCGGTGAATCAGCCCCAGCATTTT

j_call: TRBJ2-7
clone_size: NA
cdr3_length: 15
d_call: NA
v_call: TRBV5-8
cdr3_aa: CASSPRGGSSYEQYF
cdr3_nt: TGTGCCAGCAGCCCCCGTGGAGGGAGCTCCTACGAGCAGTACTTC

j_call: TRBJ2-3
clone_size: NA
cdr3_length: 15
d_call: TRBD2
v_call: TRBV6-5
cdr3_aa: CASWDYRPSTDTQYF
cdr3_nt: TGTGCCAGTTGGGACTACCGACCTAGCACAGATACGCAGTATTTT

j_call: TRBJ2-7
clone_size: NA
cdr3_length: 14
d_call: TRBD1
v_call: TRBV5-6
cdr3_aa: CASSFGQGSHEQYF
cdr3_nt: TGTGCCAGCAGCTTTGGACAGGGCTCTCACGAGCAGTACTTC

j_call: TRBJ2-7
clone_size: NA
cdr3_length: 15
d_call: NA
v_call: TRBV4-2
cdr3_aa: CASSQETPVGYEQYF
cdr3_nt: TGTGCCAGCAGCCAAGAGACACCTGTAGGGTACGAGCAGTACTTC

j_call: TRBJ1-1
clone_size: NA
cdr3_length: 13
d_call: NA
v_call: TRBV29-1
cdr3_aa: CSVEEEGTLKLVF
cdr3_nt: TGCAGCGTTGAGGAAGAGGGAACACTGAAGCTTGTCTTT

j_call: TRBJ2-2
clone_size: NA
cdr3_length: 15
d_call: NA
v_call: TRBV28
cdr3_aa: CASRNRVVNTGELFF
cdr3_nt: TGTGCCAGCAGAAACAGGGTTGTTAACACCGGGGAGCTGTTTTTT

j_call: TRBJ1-1
clone_size: NA
cdr3_length: 12
d_call: NA
v_call: TRBV28
cdr3_aa: CASSLGSQEAFF
cdr3_nt: TGTGCCAGCAGTTTGGGGAGTCAGGAAGCTTTCTTT

j_call: TRBJ2-5
clone_size: NA
cdr3_length: 13
d_call: TRBD1
v_call: TRBV25-1
cdr3_aa: CASMTGGKETQYF
cdr3_nt: TGTGCCAGCATGACAGGGGGCAAAGAGACCCAGTACTTC

j_call: TRBJ1-1
clone_size: NA
cdr3_length: 15
d_call: NA
v_call: TRBV3-1/TRBV3-2
cdr3_aa: CASSQDQGLGTEAFF
cdr3_nt: TGTGCCAGCAGCCAAGATCAGGGGCTGGGCACTGAAGCTTTCTTT

j_call: TRBJ2-1
clone_size: NA
cdr3_length: 15
d_call: TRBD2
v_call: TRBV19
cdr3_aa: CASSIRASGGGEQFF
cdr3_nt: TGTGCCAGTAGTATAAGGGCTAGCGGGGGGGGTGAGCAGTTCTTC